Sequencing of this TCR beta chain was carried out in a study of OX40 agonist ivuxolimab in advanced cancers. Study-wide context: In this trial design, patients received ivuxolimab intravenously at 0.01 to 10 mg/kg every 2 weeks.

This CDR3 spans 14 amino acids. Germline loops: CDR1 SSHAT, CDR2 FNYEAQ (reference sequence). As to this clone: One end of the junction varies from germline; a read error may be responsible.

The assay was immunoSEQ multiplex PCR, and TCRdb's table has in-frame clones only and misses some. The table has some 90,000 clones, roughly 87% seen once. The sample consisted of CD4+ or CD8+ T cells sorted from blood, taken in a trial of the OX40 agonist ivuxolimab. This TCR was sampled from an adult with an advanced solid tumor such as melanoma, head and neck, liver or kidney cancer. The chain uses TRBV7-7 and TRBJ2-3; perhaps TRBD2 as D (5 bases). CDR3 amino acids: CASSLSAATDTQYF. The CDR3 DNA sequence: TGTGCTAGCAGCTTATCAGCGGCCACAGATACGCAGTATTTT.